This record covers a single T cell receptor beta chain. This CDR3 has 15 residues. Germline V gene data show CDR1 as WSHSY and CDR2 as SAAADI. V shed 0 bases and J 8 bases; nucleotides not matched to a gene: 8. Donors in Cohort 3 who had recovered were those with two negative PCRs, healthcare professional clearance, or resolution of their symptoms. The entry originates in a study of blood T cell repertoires in COVID-19. Study-level background: Acute and convalescent COVID-19 specimens originated in the United States, Italy and Spain. Sources were T cells, B-cell-depleted T cells, or PBMCs; the material itself was cDNA or gDNA.

TCRdb keeps only in-frame clones here, not all; method: immunoSEQ multiplex PCR. Of roughly 250,000 clones in the sample, approximately 85% were seen once. V gene TRBV10-2 combines with J gene TRBJ1-2, with TRBD1 matching 8 bases. This clonotype was sampled from a woman aged 25 to 39 who had recovered from COVID-19. The material sequenced was PBMCs or T cells enriched from blood (not recorded which). CDR3 nucleotides: TGCGCCAGCAGTGAGTCACCGACAGGGGATCGGGGCTACACCTTC. As protein: CASSESPTGDRGYTF.